These 6 T cell receptor beta chains originate from one sample sequenced in a study of breast tumors, draining lymph nodes, adjacent tissues. Axillary draining lymph nodes of breast cancer patients supplied the node samples. TCRdb fed the multiplex PCR reads into MiXCR, producing one record per CDR3 protein. The sample lists tens of thousands of distinct CDR3 sequences, approximately 19% occurring once. Sequences were obtained from axillary lymph node tissue. These receptors came from a female donor with breast cancer. Some clones in this sample may be carry-over from other donors' samples.

Many counts were recorded for this clonotype. The rearrangement uses TRBV20-1 and TRBJ1-2, with D hard to call. Trimming took 6 bases from V and 8 from J, leaving 13 bases between them. Per germline, CDR1 DFQATT and CDR2 SNEGSKA (reference sequence). CDR3 length: 11 amino acids. The CDR3 loop reads CSANPMGGYTF. The CDR3 nucleotides read TGCAGTGCGAACCCCATGGGCGGCTACACCTTC.

This clonotype was counted a few times. The gene calls are TRBV6-2 or TRBV6-3 and TRBJ2-7; 14 bases agree with TRBD2. Germline assignment: CDR1 MNHEY and CDR2 SVGEGT. CDR3 length equals 20 residues. J was trimmed by 1 base and V by 6 bases; bases with no gene match: 17. For the CDR3, the DNA is TGTGCCAGCAGCCCCTGGGGACTAGCGGGAGCCCCCACATTATCCTACGAGCAGTACTTC. It specifies CASSPWGLAGAPTLSYEQYF.

The chain has TRBV18 and TRBJ2-5; D unresolved. The V and J ends lost 0 bases and 5 bases respectively, with 13 bases between them. Germline V CDR1 and CDR2: KGHSH, LQKENI. This CDR3 is 15 amino acids long. The CDR3 loop reads CASSPPASSQETQYF. The CDR3 DNA is TGTGCCAGCTCACCACCCGCCTCGTCCCAGGAGACCCAGTACTTC.

This clonotype was counted ten times or more. The chain employs TRBV6-1 and TRBJ2-6; tentative D call: TRBD1 (5 bases). CDR3 size: 14 residues. The V gene's germline CDR1 is MNHNS and CDR2 SASEGT. V lost 4 bases and J lost 4, with 8 bases in between. This CDR3 is CASSAGPGANVLTF. Here the CDR3 DNA reads TGTGCCAGCAGTGCAGGGCCCGGGGCCAACGTCCTGACTTTC.

In its sample, this clonotype was seen many times. The J gene is TRBJ2-7, the V gene TRBV20-1, with 13 bases fitting TRBD2. Germline trimming cut 2 bases from V and 0 bases from J; bases unmatched to any gene: 10. Germline CDR1 reads DFQATT; CDR2 reads SNEGSKA (reference sequence). The CDR3 has 18 amino acids. DNA of the CDR3: TGCAGTGCTAGACCGGGACTAGCGGGGCCGCCCCGCTCCTACGAGCAGTACTTC. Protein: CSARPGLAGPPRSYEQYF.

The sample holds many counts of this clonotype. The rearrangement links TRBV6-1 to TRBJ2-7, with D possibly TRBD1 on 5 matching bases. This CDR3 spans 14 amino acids. Germline V gene data show CDR1 as MNHNS and CDR2 as SASEGT. The ends were cut back, 6 bases at V and 3 bases at J, with 15 bases in the middle. The CDR3 DNA sequence: TGTGCCAGCAGGGAAACCGACAGTCGCTACGAGCAGTACTTC. Translated, it gives CASRETDSRYEQYF.